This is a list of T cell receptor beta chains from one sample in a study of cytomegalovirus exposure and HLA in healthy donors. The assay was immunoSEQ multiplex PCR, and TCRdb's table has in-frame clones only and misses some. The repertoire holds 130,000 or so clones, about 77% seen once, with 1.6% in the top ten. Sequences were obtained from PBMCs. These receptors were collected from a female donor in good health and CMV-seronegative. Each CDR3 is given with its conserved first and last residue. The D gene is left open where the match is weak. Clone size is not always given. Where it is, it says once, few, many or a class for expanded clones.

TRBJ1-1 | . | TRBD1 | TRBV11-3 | CASSLGYRGLGTEAFF | TGTGCCAGCAGCTTAGGCTACAGGGGGCTTGGCACTGAAGCTTTCTTT
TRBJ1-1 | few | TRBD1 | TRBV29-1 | CSVETGYTEAFF | TGCAGCGTTGAGACAGGGTACACTGAAGCTTTCTTT
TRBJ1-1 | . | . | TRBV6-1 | CASSQTRVNTEAFF | TGTGCCAGCAGCCAGACAAGAGTGAACACTGAAGCTTTCTTT
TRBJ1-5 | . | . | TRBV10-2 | CASSEPSQPQHF | TGCGCCAGCAGTGAGCCCAGTCAGCCCCAGCATTTT
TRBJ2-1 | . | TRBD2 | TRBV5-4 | CASSLQPGLAGGDYNEQFF | TGTGCCAGCAGCTTGCAGCCGGGGCTAGCGGGAGGTGACTACAATGAGCAGTTCTTC
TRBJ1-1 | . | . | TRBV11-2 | CASSLDRAGEAFF | TGTGCCAGCAGCTTAGATAGGGCGGGGGAAGCTTTCTTT
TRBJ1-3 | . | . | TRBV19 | CASGTNSGNTIYF | TGTGCCAGCGGGACAAACTCTGGAAACACCATATATTTT
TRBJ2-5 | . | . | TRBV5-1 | CASSLEPGGETQYF | TGCGCCAGCAGCTTGGAGCCTGGGGGGGAGACCCAGTACTTC
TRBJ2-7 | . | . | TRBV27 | CASSFIYPPSYEQYF | TGTGCCAGCAGTTTCATTTACCCCCCCTCCTACGAGCAGTACTTC
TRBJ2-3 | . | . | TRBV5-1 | CASSFRHQRAPDTQYF | TGCGCCAGCAGCTTCCGACATCAGCGGGCCCCAGATACGCAGTATTTT
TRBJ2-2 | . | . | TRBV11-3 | CASSFSGNTGELFF | TGTGCCAGCAGCTTCAGCGGGAACACCGGGGAGCTGTTTTTT
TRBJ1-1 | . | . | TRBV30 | CAWSVLTGNTEAFF | TGTGCCTGGAGTGTACTGACAGGGAACACTGAAGCTTTCTTT
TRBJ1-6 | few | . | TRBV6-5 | CASSLGSSYNSPLHF | TGTGCCAGCAGTTTGGGGAGCTCCTATAATTCACCCCTCCACTTT
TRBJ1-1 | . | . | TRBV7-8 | CASSTQGLNTEAFF | TGTGCCAGCAGCACTCAGGGCCTGAACACTGAAGCTTTCTTT
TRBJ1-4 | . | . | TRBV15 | CATSRADLGDEKLFF | TGTGCCACCAGCAGAGCGGACCTCGGGGATGAAAAACTGTTTTTT
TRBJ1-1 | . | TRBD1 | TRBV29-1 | CSVHTPRDRGRYTEAFF | TGCAGCGTCCACACCCCCCGGGACAGGGGGCGGTACACTGAAGCTTTCTTT
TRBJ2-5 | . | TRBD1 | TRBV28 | CASSDRGGETQYF | TGTGCCAGCAGTGACAGGGGCGGGGAGACCCAGTACTTC
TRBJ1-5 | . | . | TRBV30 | CAWSHRENQPQHF | TGTGCCTGGAGCCACAGGGAGAATCAGCCCCAGCATTTT
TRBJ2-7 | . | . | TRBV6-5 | CASSYGPMFRDDEQYF | TGTGCCAGCAGTTATGGGCCAATGTTCCGTGACGACGAGCAGTACTTC
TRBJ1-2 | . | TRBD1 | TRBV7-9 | CASSLTGGVWGYTF | TGTGCCAGCAGCTTGACAGGGGGCGTTTGGGGCTACACCTTC
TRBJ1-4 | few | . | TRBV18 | CASSLEGGPVPFF | TGTGCCAGCTCACTAGAGGGAGGGCCGGTTCCGTTTTTT
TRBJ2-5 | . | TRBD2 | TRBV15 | CATSRVKTGGETQYF | TGTGCCACCAGCAGAGTGAAGACGGGAGGAGAGACCCAGTACTTC
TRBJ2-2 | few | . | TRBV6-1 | CASRLTQGTGELFF | TGTGCCAGCAGACTGACCCAGGGTACCGGGGAGCTGTTTTTT
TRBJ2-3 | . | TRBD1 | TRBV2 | CASKDRLDTDTQYF | TGTGCCAGCAAGGACAGGCTAGACACAGATACGCAGTATTTT
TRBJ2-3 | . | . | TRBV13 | CASSFRTTSTDTQYF | TGTGCCAGCAGCTTTCGGACTACTAGCACAGATACGCAGTATTTT
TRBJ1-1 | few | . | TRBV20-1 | CSGRVNTEAFF | TGCAGTGGCAGGGTGAACACTGAAGCTTTCTTT
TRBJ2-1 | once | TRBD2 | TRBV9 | CASSVEGLAGDEGNEQFF | TGTGCCAGCAGCGTAGAGGGACTAGCGGGAGACGAGGGCAATGAGCAGTTCTTC
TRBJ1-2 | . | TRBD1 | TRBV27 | CASSSWGQTNYGYPF | TGTGCCAGCAGTTCCTGGGGACAGACTAACTATGGCTACCCCTTC
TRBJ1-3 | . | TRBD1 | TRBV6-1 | CASRGQASSGNTIYF | TGTGCCAGCAGGGGACAGGCGAGCTCTGGAAACACCATATATTTT
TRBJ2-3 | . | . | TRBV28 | CASSFAGNTDTQYF | TGTGCCAGCAGTTTCGCCGGGAACACAGATACGCAGTATTTT
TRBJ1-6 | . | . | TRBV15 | CATSRGSAGTSLHF | TGTGCCACCAGCAGAGGGTCGGCGGGGACTTCCCTCCACTTT
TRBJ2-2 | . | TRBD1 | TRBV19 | CATKTQGQGIHGELFF | TGTGCCACAAAAACCCAGGGACAGGGGATTCACGGGGAGCTGTTTTTT
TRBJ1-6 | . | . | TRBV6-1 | CASSVEPGSPLHF | TGTGCCAGCAGTGTGGAACCGGGGTCACCCCTCCACTTT